These T cell receptor beta chains were read from a single sample in a study of cytomegalovirus exposure and HLA in healthy donors. The repertoire was sequenced with immunoSEQ multiplex PCR; TCRdb's copy has only in-frame clones and lacks some. This table lists around 52,000 clones. Specimen: PBMCs. These TCRs come from a woman between 50 and 59 years old in good health and CMV-seropositive. Each CDR3 is given with its conserved first and last residue. D genes are given only for firm matches.

TRBD1	TRBJ2-3	TRBV5-1	CASSLGQTGLDTQYF	TGCGCCAGCAGCCTGGGGCAGACAGGGCTGGATACGCAGTATTTT
TRBD2	TRBJ2-1	TRBV5-6	CASSFGLAGDNEQFF	TGTGCCAGCAGCTTCGGACTAGCGGGAGACAATGAGCAGTTCTTC
NA	TRBJ1-5	TRBV27	CASSLSSRQNQPQHF	TGTGCCAGCAGTTTATCGTCCAGACAGAATCAGCCCCAGCATTTT
NA	TRBJ2-7	TRBV29-1	CSVGLTPTYEQYF	TGCAGCGTTGGATTGACTCCGACCTACGAGCAGTACTTC
TRBD1	TRBJ2-5	TRBV2	CASRRQGLETQYF	TGTGCCAGCAGACGACAGGGGCTGGAGACCCAGTACTTC
TRBD1	TRBJ1-2	TRBV6-1	CASSEATGEPNYGYTF	TGTGCCAGCAGTGAAGCGACAGGGGAGCCTAACTATGGCTACACCTTC
NA	TRBJ2-7	TRBV10-3	CAIQGSSGTPYEQYF	TGTGCCATACAGGGGAGTAGCGGTACTCCCTACGAGCAGTACTTC
NA	TRBJ2-5	TRBV4-1	CASSPRDSVKETQYF	TGCGCCAGCAGCCCGAGGGACTCAGTTAAAGAGACCCAGTACTTC
NA	TRBJ1-5	TRBV7-8	CASSRKRGSNQPQHF	TGTGCCAGCAGCCGTAAAAGGGGTAGCAATCAGCCCCAGCATTTT
NA	TRBJ2-7	TRBV5-1	CASSLGFGPLYEQYF	TGCGCCAGCAGCTTGGGCTTTGGGCCCCTTTACGAGCAGTACTTC
NA	TRBJ1-5	TRBV18	CASSPLPESNQPQHF	TGTGCCAGCTCGCCCCTACCGGAGAGCAATCAGCCCCAGCATTTT
NA	TRBJ1-1	TRBV7-2	CASSFREITEAFF	TGTGCCAGCAGCTTCAGGGAAATCACTGAAGCTTTCTTT
TRBD2	TRBJ2-3	TRBV2	CASSELAGEGDTQYF	TGTGCCAGCAGCGAACTAGCGGGAGAGGGAGATACGCAGTATTTT
NA	TRBJ1-1	TRBV27	CASSPGLMNTEAFF	TGTGCCAGCAGTCCGGGACTTATGAACACTGAAGCTTTCTTT